This T cell receptor beta chain was identified in a study of T cell responses to AZD1222 COVID-19 vaccine. Regarding the study as a whole: Unmutated variant regions reportedly attract nearly half of all spike-specific TCRs.

A few counts support this clone. Its antigen is still unknown. Second-dose timings of about 4 or about 12 weeks were pooled. Clones were read by immunoSEQ multiplex PCR, and TCRdb kept only the in-frame ones, dropping some. The sample yields under 150,000 clones, roughly 92% seen once. The sequencing here drew on peripheral blood, taken 28 days after the second AZD1222 dose. This receptor was identified in an adult who received the AZD1222 COVID-19 vaccine.

This CDR3 reads CASKGTAGRGEQYF. DNA of the CDR3: TGTGCCAGCAAAGGGACAGCGGGGAGGGGCGAGCAGTACTTC. The chain couples TRBV21-1 to TRBJ2-7. TRBV21-1 is termed a pseudogene. The CDR3 extends over 14 amino acids.